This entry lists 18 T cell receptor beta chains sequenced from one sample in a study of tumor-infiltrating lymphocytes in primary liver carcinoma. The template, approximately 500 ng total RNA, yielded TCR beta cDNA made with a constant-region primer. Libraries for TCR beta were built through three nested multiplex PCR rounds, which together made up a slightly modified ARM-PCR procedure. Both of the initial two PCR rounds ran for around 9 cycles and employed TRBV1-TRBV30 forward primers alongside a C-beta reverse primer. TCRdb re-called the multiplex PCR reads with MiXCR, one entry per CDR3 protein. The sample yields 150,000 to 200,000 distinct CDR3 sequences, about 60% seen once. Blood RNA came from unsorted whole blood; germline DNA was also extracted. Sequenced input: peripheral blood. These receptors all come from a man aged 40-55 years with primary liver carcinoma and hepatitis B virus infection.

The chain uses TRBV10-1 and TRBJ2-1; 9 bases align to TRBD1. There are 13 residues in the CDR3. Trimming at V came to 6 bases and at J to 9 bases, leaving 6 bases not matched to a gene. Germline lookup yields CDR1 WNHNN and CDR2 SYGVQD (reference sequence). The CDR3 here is CASSLDRGGEQFF. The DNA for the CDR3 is TGCGCCAGCAGCTTGGACAGGGGTGGTGAGCAGTTCTTC.

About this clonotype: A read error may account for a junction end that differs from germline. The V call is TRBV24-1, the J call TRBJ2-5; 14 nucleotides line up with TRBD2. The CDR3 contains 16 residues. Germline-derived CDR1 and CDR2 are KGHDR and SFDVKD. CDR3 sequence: CATSDRPGLAGGTQYF. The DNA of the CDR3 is TGTGCAACCAGTGATCGCCCTGGACTAGCGGGAGGTACCCAGTACTTC.

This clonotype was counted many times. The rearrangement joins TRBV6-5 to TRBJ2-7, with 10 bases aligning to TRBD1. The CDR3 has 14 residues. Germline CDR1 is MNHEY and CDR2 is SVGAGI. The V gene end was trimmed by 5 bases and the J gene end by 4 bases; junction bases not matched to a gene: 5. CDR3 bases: TGTGCCAGCAGTCGGGACAGGGGAGATTACGAGCAGTACTTC. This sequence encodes CASSRDRGDYEQYF.

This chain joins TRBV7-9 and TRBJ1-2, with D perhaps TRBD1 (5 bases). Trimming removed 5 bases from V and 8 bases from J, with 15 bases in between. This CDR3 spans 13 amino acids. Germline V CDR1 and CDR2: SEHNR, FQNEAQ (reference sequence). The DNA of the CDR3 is TGTGCCAGCAGCATGTTTCAGGGTGGGGGCTACACCTTC. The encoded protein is CASSMFQGGGYTF. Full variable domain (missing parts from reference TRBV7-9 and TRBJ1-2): DTGVSQNPRHKITKRGQNVTFRCDPISEHNRLYWYRQTLGQGPEFLTYFQNEAQLEKSRLLSDRFSAERPKGSFSTLEIQRTEQGDSAMYLCASSMFQGGGYTFGSGTRLTVV.

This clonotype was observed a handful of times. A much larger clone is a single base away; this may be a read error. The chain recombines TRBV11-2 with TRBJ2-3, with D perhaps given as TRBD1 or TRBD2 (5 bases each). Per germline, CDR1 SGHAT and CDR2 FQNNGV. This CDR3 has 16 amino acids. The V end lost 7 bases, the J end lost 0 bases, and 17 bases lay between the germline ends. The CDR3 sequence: CASTQSGTGSTDTQYF. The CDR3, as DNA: TGTGCCAGCACCCAATCCGGGACGGGGAGCACAGATACGCAGTATTTT. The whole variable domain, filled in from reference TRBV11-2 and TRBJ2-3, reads EAGVAQSPRYKIIEKRQSVAFWCNPISGHATLYWYQQILGQGPKLLIQFQNNGVVDDSQLPKDRFSAERLKGVDSTLKIQPAKLEDSAVYLCASTQSGTGSTDTQYFGPGTRLTVL.

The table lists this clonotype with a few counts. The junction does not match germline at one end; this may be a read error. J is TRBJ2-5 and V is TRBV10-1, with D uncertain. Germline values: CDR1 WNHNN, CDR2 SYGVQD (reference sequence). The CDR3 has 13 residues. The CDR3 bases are TGTGCCACTCAAGAAGGTTTCCAAGAGACCCAGTACTTC. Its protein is CATQEGFQETQYF.

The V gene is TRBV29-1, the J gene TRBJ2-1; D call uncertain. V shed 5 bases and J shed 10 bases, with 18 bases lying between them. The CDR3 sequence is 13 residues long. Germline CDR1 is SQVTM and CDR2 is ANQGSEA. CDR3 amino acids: CSVIKGGKREQFF. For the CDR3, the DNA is TGCAGCGTTATTAAGGGTGGGAAAAGAGAGCAGTTCTTC.

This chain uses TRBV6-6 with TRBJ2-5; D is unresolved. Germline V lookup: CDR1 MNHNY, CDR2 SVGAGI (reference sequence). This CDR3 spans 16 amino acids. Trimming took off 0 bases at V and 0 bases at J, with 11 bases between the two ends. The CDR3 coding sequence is TGTGCCAGCAGTTACTCCCGACTGGAACACCAAGAGACCCAGTACTTC. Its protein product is CASSYSRLEHQETQYF.

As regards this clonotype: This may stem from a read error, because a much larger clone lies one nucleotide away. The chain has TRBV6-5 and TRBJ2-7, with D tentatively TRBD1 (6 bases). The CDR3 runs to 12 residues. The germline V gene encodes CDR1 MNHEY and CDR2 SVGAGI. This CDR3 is CANSPGQSEQYF. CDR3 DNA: TGTGCCAACAGTCCCGGACAGTCCGAGCAGTACTTC.

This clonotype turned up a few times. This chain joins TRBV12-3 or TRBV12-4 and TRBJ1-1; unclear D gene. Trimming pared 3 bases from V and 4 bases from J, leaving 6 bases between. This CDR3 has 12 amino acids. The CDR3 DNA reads TGTGCCAGCAGTTTCGGGAGCACTGAAGCTTTCTTT. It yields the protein CASSFGSTEAFF.

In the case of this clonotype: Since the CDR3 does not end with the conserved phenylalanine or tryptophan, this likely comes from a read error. CDR3 region: CAWTSGPEAFI. As DNA, the CDR3 is TGTGCCTGGACCTCTGGACCTGAAGCTTTCATT. The chain joins TRBV30 to TRBJ1-1, with unresolved D. The V gene lost 4 bases and the J gene lost 6 bases, with 9 bases spanning the gap. Per germline, CDR1 GTSNPN and CDR2 SVGIG (reference sequence). The CDR3 has 11 amino acids.

Here the CDR3 DNA reads TGCAGCGTAGGACTAGCGGGAGGCAACAATGAGCAGTTCTTC. Translating gives CSVGLAGGNNEQFF. J is TRBJ2-3 and V is TRBV29-1, with TRBD2 identical over 14 bases. TRBJ2-1 matches the DNA end more closely, so the J call is doubtful. The germline gives CDR1 SQVTM, CDR2 ANQGSEA. The CDR3 runs 14 residues.

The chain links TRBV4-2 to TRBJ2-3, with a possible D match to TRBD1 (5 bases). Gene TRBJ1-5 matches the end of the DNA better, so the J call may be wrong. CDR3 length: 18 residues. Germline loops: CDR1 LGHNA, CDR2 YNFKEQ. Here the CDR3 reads CASSQDLRSGTNGDTQHF. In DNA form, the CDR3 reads TGTGCCAGCAGCCAAGATTTGAGGAGCGGGACGAATGGAGATACGCAGCATTTT.

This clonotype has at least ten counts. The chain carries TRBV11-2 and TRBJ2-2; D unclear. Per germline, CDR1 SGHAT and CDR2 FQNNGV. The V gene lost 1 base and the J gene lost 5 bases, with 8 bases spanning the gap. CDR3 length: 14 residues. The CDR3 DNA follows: TGTGCCAGCAGCTTAGGGATCCGGACCGGGGAGCTGTTTTTT. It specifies CASSLGIRTGELFF.

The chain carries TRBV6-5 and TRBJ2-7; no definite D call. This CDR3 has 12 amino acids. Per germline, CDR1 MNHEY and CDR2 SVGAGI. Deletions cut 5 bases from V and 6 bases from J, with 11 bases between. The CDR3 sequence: CASSPGVGEQYF. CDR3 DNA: TGTGCCAGCAGTCCCGGAGTCGGCGAGCAGTACTTC.

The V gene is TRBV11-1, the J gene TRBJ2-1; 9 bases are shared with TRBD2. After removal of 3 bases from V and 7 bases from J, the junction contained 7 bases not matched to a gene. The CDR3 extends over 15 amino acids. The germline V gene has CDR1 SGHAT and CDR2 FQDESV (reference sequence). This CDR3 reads CASSFAGLAKNEQFF. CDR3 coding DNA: TGTGCCAGCAGCTTCGCAGGACTAGCGAAGAATGAGCAGTTCTTC.

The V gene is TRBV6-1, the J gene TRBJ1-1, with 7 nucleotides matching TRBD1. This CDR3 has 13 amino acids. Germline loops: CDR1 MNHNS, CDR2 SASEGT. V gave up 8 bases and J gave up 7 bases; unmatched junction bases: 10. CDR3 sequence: CASLLGQAGEAFF. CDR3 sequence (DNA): TGTGCCAGCCTCCTCGGACAGGCGGGTGAAGCTTTCTTT.

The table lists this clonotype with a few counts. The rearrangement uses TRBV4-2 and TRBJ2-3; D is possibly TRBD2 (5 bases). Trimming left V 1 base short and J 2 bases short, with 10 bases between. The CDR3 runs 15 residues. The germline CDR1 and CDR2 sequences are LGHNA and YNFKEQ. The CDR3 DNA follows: TGTGCCAGCAGCCAAGGGACGGGGAACACAGATACGCAGTATTTT. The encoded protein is CASSQGTGNTDTQYF.